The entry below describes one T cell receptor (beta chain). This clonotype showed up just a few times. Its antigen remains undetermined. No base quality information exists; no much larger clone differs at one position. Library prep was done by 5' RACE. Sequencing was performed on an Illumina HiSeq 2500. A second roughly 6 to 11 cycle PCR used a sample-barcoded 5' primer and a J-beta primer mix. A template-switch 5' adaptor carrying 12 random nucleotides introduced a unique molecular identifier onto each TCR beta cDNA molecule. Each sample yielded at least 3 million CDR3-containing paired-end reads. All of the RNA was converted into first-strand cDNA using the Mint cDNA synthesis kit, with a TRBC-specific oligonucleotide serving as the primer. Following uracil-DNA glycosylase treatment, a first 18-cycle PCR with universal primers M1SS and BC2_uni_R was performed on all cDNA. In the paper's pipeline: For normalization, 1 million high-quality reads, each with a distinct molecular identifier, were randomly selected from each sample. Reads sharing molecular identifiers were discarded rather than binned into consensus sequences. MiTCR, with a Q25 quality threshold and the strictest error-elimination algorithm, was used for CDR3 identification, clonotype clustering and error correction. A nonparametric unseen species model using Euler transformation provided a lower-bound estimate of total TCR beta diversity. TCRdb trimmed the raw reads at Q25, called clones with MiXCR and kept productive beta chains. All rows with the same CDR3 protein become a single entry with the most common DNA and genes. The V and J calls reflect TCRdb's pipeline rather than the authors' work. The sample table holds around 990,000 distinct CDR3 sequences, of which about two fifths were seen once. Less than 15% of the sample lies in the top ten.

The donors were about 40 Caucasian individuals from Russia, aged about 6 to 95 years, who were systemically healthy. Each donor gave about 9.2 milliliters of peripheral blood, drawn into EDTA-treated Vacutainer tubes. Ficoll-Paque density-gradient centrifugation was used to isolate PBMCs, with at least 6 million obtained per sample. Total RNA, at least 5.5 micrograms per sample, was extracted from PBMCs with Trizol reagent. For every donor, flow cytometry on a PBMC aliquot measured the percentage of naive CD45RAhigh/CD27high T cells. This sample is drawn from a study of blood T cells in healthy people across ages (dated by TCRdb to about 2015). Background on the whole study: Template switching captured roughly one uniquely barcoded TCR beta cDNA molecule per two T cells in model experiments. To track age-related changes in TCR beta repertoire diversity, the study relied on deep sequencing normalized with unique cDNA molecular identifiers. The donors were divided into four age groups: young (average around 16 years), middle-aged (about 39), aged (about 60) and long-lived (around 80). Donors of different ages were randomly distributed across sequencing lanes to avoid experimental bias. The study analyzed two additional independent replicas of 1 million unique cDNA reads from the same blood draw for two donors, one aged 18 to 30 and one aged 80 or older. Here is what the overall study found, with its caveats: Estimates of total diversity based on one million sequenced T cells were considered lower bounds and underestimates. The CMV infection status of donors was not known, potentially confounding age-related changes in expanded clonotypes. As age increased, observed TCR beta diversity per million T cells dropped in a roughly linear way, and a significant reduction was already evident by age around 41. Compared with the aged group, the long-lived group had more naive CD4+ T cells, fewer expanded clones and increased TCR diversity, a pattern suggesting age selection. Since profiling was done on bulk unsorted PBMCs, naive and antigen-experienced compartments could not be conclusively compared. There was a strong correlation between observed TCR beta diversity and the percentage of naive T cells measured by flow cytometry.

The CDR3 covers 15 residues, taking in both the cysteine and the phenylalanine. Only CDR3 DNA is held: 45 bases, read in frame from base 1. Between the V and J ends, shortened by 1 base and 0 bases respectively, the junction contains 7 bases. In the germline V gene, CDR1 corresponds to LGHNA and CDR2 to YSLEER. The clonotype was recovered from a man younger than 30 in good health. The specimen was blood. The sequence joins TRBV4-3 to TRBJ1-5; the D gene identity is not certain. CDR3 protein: CASSQGPGSNQPQHF. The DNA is TGCGCCAGCAGCCAAGGGCCGGGTAGCAATCAGCCCCAGCATTTT.